This entry lists 26 T cell receptor beta chains sequenced from one sample in a study of T-cell memory formation after mild COVID-19. TCRdb reprocessed the 5' RACE reads with MiXCR, giving one entry per CDR3 protein. The data hold a few hundred thousand distinct CDR3 sequences, with more than 15% observed a single time. Material for sequencing was PBMCs or a T cell subset sorted from them (not recorded which). These receptors all come from a man aged 18 to 30 who had mild COVID-19 (a few samples of this study predate the infection). Cell type and time point are not known.

The chain recombines TRBV10-3 with TRBJ2-3; D is possibly TRBD1 or TRBD2 (5 bases each). The CDR3 has 14 amino acids. Looked up from germline, CDR1 is ENHRY and CDR2 is SYGVKD. V lost 6 bases and J 0 bases, leaving 10 bases between the germline ends. The CDR3 sequence is CAIRRGTSTDTQYF. CDR3 DNA sequence: TGTGCCATCAGGAGGGGTACTAGCACAGATACGCAGTATTTT.

The CDR3 protein is CASSRRGSYNEQFF. CDR3 sequence (DNA): TGTGCCAGCAGTAGGAGGGGGTCCTACAATGAGCAGTTCTTC. The chain carries TRBV28 and TRBJ2-1; D possibly uses TRBD1 or TRBD2 (6 bases each). The CDR3 has 14 residues. Germline CDR1 MDHEN, CDR2 SYDVKM. Deletions cut 5 bases from V and 1 base from J, with 9 bases between.

This clonotype was seen a few times. The chain is built from TRBV7-9 and TRBJ2-7; perhaps TRBD2 as D (6 bases). With 4 bases removed from V and 2 bases from J, the gap between germline ends came to 12 bases. This CDR3 contains 14 residues. The V gene's germline CDR1 is SEHNR and CDR2 FQNEAQ (reference sequence). DNA of the CDR3: TGTGCCAGCAGCTCGGACGGGGGAACCTACGAGCAGTACTTC. As protein: CASSSDGGTYEQYF.

This clonotype was picked up many times. The chain has TRBV12-3 or TRBV12-4 and TRBJ2-5; D remains ambiguous. The ends were cut back, 2 bases at V and 7 bases at J, with 8 bases in the middle. CDR3 length: 12 residues. The CDR3 sequence: CASSLQLGTQYF. CDR3 nucleotide sequence: TGTGCCAGCAGTTTACAGTTAGGGACCCAGTACTTC.

This chain joins TRBV20-1 and TRBJ1-1; a weak D match, TRBD1 (6 bases). The CDR3 has 14 residues. Germline values: CDR1 DFQATT, CDR2 SNEGSKA (reference sequence). The V and J ends lost 5 bases and 3 bases respectively, with 16 bases between them. This CDR3 is CSAGGGSSDTEAFF. The CDR3 DNA reads as TGCAGTGCTGGGGGCGGGTCCTCCGACACTGAAGCTTTCTTT.

At least ten counts were recorded for this clonotype. The chain recombines TRBV7-2 with TRBJ2-2, with D unclear. The CDR3 extends over 15 amino acids. In germline, CDR1 is SGHTA, CDR2 FQGNSA. Deletions cut 1 base from V and 16 bases from J, with 22 bases between. Here the CDR3 DNA reads TGTGCCAGCAGCTTAGTGGGCGGACCGTCCGTGACTGCGTTTTTT. Protein product: CASSLVGGPSVTAFF.

V gene TRBV19 combines with J gene TRBJ2-6; 8 bases fit TRBD1. With 8 bases clipped from V and 2 bases from J, the junction kept 2 bases outside the gene matches. The CDR3 has 14 amino acids. Germline assignment: CDR1 LNHDA and CDR2 SQIVND (reference sequence). The CDR3 loop reads CASLDRAGANVLTF. CDR3 DNA sequence: TGTGCCAGTTTGGACAGGGCTGGGGCCAACGTCCTGACTTTC.

The gene calls are TRBV12-3 or TRBV12-4 and TRBJ2-7; D is possibly TRBD2 (6 bases). V shed 6 bases and J shed 0 bases, with 9 bases lying between them. There are 13 residues in the CDR3. As DNA, the CDR3 is TGTGCCAGCAGAAGGGGAGGCTCCTACGAGCAGTACGTC. It codes for CASRRGGSYEQYV.

The genes are TRBV2 and TRBJ2-4; 8 positions agree with TRBD2. The CDR3 has 14 amino acids. Germline values: CDR1 SNHLY, CDR2 FYNNEI. With 7 bases clipped from V and 4 bases from J, the junction kept 6 bases outside the gene matches. CDR3: CASMIGGDKNIQYF. In DNA, the CDR3 is TGTGCCAGCATGATCGGGGGGGATAAAAACATTCAGTACTTC. Supplemented by reference TRBV2 and TRBJ2-4, the full variable domain reads EPEVTQTPSHQVTQMGQEVILRCVPISNHLYFYWYRQILGQKVEFLVSFYNNEISEKSEIFDDQFSVERPDGSNFTLKIRSTKLEDSAMYFCASMIGGDKNIQYFGAGTRLSVL.

The rearrangement uses TRBV9 and TRBJ1-5; TRBD1 matches 7 bases. The germline gives CDR1 SGDLS, CDR2 YYNGEE. The CDR3 length is 14 residues. The V gene end was trimmed by 3 bases and the J gene end by 3 bases; junction bases not matched to a gene: 3. This CDR3 reads CASSGGTANQPQHF. The CDR3 nucleotides read TGTGCCAGCAGCGGAGGGACAGCCAATCAGCCCCAGCATTTT.

This clonotype was observed at least ten times. The chain uses TRBV7-9 and TRBJ2-4; D is unclear. CDR3 length equals 14 residues. The germline V gene encodes CDR1 SEHNR and CDR2 FQNEAQ (reference sequence). V was cut by 6 bases and J by 0 bases, with 9 bases left in between. CDR3 protein: CASSTLGAKNIQYF. DNA for the CDR3: TGTGCCAGCAGTACTCTCGGAGCCAAAAACATTCAGTACTTC.

The chain employs TRBV7-2 and TRBJ1-3; D gene uncertain. The germline gives CDR1 SGHTA, CDR2 FQGNSA. With 5 bases removed from V and 0 bases from J, the gap between germline ends came to 11 bases. The CDR3 loop spans 15 amino acids. The CDR3 DNA sequence: TGTGCCAGCAGCCCCACGCCAGGCTCTGGAAACACCATATATTTT. Residues: CASSPTPGSGNTIYF.

The gene calls are TRBV28 and TRBJ2-1; the match to TRBD1 covers 8 bases. Trimming removed 1 base from V and 7 bases from J; junction bases left unmatched: 6. The germline CDR1 and CDR2 sequences are MDHEN and SYDVKM. There are 15 residues in the CDR3. CDR3 sequence reads: CASSLYRTGRNEQFF. Here the CDR3 DNA reads TGTGCCAGCAGTTTATACAGGACAGGGCGGAATGAGCAGTTCTTC.

This clonotype was observed at least ten times. This chain uses TRBV20-1 with TRBJ2-5, with 7 bases that match TRBD2. This CDR3 is built from 14 residues. CDR1 and CDR2 from the germline V gene are DFQATT and SNEGSKA (reference sequence). Trimming took 1 base from V and 4 from J; bases not matched to a gene: 6. The CDR3 loop reads CSARVGRVTETQYF. CDR3 coding DNA: TGCAGTGCTAGAGTTGGGAGGGTCACAGAGACCCAGTACTTC.

The chain uses TRBV6-5 and TRBJ1-6; 8 bases line up with TRBD1. Losses at the gene ends were 4 bases for V and 9 bases for J; bases not matched to a gene: 5. The germline CDR1 and CDR2 sequences are MNHEY and SVGAGI. This CDR3 has 14 amino acids. The CDR3 DNA reads TGTGCCAGCAGTTCTGACAGGGGCAGTTCACCCCTCCACTTT. Residues: CASSSDRGSSPLHF.

This clonotype came up many times. The chain joins TRBV7-6 to TRBJ2-3; D is ambiguous. This CDR3 has 15 amino acids. V was shortened by 1 base and J by 2 bases, with 10 bases between the two germline ends. CDR1 is SGHVS, CDR2 FNYEAQ, per germline. The CDR3 DNA reads TGTGCCAGCAGCTTAGAGGGTGACGCCACAGATACGCAGTATTTT. Protein sequence: CASSLEGDATDTQYF.

This clonotype has ten or more counts. The chain carries TRBV6-5 and TRBJ2-3; D is unresolved. With 8 bases removed from V and 4 bases from J, the gap between germline ends came to 16 bases. The germline CDR1 and CDR2 sequences are MNHEY and SVGAGI. The CDR3 runs 14 residues. CDR3: CASGGATSADTQYF. CDR3 nucleotides: TGTGCCAGCGGCGGCGCAACCTCGGCAGATACGCAGTATTTT.

The chain uses TRBV19 and TRBJ1-2; no firm D call. V was clipped by 3 bases and J by 4 bases, with 12 bases between them. The CDR3 loop spans 14 amino acids. Germline CDR1 reads LNHDA; CDR2 reads SQIVND (reference sequence). The CDR3 protein is CASSIGQDFYGYTF. Written as DNA, the CDR3 is TGTGCCAGTAGTATCGGGCAGGATTTCTATGGCTACACCTTC.

This clonotype was recorded at least ten times. The chain has TRBV5-1 and TRBJ1-1; 7 bases line up with TRBD1. Germline CDR1 reads SGHRS; CDR2 reads YFSETQ. V trimming: 7 bases; J trimming: 8 bases; junction bases outside the gene matches: 14. The CDR3 covers 14 residues. The CDR3 is CASGSSQGQLEAFF. CDR3 coding DNA: TGCGCCAGCGGATCCTCCCAGGGACAGCTCGAAGCTTTCTTT.

The chain uses TRBV5-1 and TRBJ1-4; no definite D call. CDR1 is SGHRS and CDR2 is YFSETQ in the germline V gene. The CDR3 spans 15 residues. Trimming shortened V by 4 bases and J by 3 bases, and 13 bases separated the two germline ends. The CDR3 is CASSPVGSANEKLFF. DNA for the CDR3: TGCGCCAGCAGCCCCGTGGGGTCTGCTAATGAAAAACTGTTTTTT.

This sequence joins TRBV19 and TRBJ2-1, with D perhaps TRBD2 (6 bases). CDR1 and CDR2 from the germline V gene are LNHDA and SQIVND (reference sequence). V was clipped by 9 bases and J by 0 bases, with 12 bases between them. This CDR3 has 14 amino acids. The CDR3 here is CASRLGASYNEQFF. The CDR3 DNA reads TGTGCCAGCCGACTAGGTGCCTCCTACAATGAGCAGTTCTTC.

The V call is TRBV29-1, the J call TRBJ2-7, with 10 bases identical to TRBD1. After removal of 6 bases from V and 2 bases from J, the junction contained 7 bases not matched to a gene. The germline CDR1 and CDR2 sequences are SQVTM and ANQGSEA. This CDR3 region has 14 residues. In DNA, the CDR3 is TGCAGCGTCAGGACAGGGGGTGGGCCCTACGAGCAGTACTTC. This encodes CSVRTGGGPYEQYF.

This clonotype was seen ten or more times. The rearrangement links TRBV29-1 to TRBJ2-5, with 7 positions matching TRBD2. Looked up from germline, CDR1 is SQVTM and CDR2 is ANQGSEA. The CDR3 consists of 13 residues. J was trimmed by 2 bases and V by 7 bases; bases with no gene match: 7. CDR3 bases: TGCAGCGCCACGTCCGGGGGGCAAGAGACCCAGTACTTC. Amino acid sequence: CSATSGGQETQYF.

This clonotype showed up just a few times. V usage is TRBV20-1 and J usage is TRBJ1-1, with unresolved D. The CDR3 is made up of 15 amino acids. V was clipped by 5 bases and J by 0 bases, with 16 bases between them. Germline CDR1 DFQATT, CDR2 SNEGSKA (reference sequence). CDR3 region: CSARKAGSLNTEAFF. DNA for the CDR3: TGCAGTGCTCGCAAGGCCGGGTCACTGAACACTGAAGCTTTCTTT.

This clonotype appeared a few times. The rearrangement uses TRBV15 and TRBJ2-1; D may correspond to TRBD1 or TRBD2 (7 bases each). Germline CDR1 LNHNV, CDR2 YYDKDF (reference sequence). The CDR3 is 15 amino acids. V was pared by 1 base and J by 6 bases, with 13 bases between. Written as DNA, the CDR3 is TGTGCCACCAGCAGAGCAGGGGGGGGGATCAATGAGCAGTTCTTC. It yields the protein CATSRAGGGINEQFF. Full variable domain (rest looked up from reference TRBV15 and TRBJ2-1): DAMVIQNPRYQVTQFGKPVTLSCSQTLNHNVMYWYQQKSSQAPKLLFHYYDKDFNNEADTPDNFQSRRPNTSFCFLDIRSPGLGDTAMYLCATSRAGGGINEQFFGPGTRLTVL.

A word on this clonotype: The junction departs from germline at one end; a sequencing error may be responsible. This chain joins TRBV7-7 and TRBJ2-1; 7 nucleotides line up with TRBD1. The CDR3 spans 17 residues. Germline CDR1 SSHAT, CDR2 FNYEAQ (reference sequence). Here the CDR3 DNA reads TGTGCTAGCAGCTCCTGGACAGGCATAAGCTCCTACAATGAGCAGTTCTTC. This translates into CASSSWTGISSYNEQFF.